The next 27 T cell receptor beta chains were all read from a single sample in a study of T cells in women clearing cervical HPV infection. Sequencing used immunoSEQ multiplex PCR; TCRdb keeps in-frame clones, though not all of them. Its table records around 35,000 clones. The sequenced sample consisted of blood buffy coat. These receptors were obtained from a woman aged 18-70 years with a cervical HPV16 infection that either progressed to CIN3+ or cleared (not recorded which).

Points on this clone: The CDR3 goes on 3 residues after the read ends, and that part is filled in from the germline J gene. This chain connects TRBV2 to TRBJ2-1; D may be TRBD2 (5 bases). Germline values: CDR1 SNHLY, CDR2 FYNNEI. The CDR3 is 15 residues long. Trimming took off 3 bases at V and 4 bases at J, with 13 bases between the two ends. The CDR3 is CASSELASPYNEQFF. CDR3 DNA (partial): TGTGCCAGCAGTGAGTTAGCTAGCCCGTACAATGAG.

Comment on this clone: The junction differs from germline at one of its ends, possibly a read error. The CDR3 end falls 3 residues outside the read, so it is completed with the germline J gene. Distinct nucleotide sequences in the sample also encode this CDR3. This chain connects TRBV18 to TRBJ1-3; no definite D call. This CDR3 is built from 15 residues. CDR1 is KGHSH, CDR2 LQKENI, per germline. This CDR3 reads CASSPDYSSGNTIYF. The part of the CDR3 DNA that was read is TGTGCCAGCTCACCAGATTACAGCTCTGGAAACACA.

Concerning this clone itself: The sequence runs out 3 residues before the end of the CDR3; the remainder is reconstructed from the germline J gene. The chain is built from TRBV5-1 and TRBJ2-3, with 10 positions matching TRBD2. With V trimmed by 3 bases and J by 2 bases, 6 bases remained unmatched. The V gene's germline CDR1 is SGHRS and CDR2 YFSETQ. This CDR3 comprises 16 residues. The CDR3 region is CASSSGLAANTDTQYF. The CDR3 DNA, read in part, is TGCGCCAGCAGCTCCGGACTAGCGGCGAACACAGATACG.

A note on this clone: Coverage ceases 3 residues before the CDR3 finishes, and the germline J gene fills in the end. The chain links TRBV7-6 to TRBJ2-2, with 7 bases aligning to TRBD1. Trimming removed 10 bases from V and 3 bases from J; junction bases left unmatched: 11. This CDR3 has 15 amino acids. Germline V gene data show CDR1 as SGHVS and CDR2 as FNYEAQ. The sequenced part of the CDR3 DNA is TGTGCCACCCAGCCTAGGGACAGCTACACCGGGGAG. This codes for CATQPRDSYTGE. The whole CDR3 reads CATQPRDSYTGELFF. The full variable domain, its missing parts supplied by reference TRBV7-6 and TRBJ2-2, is GAGVSQSPRYKVTKRGQDVALRCDPISGHVSLYWYRQALGQGPEFLTYFNYEAQQDKSGLPNDRFSAERPEGSISTLTIQRTEQRDSAMYRCATQPRDSYTGELFFGEGSRLTVL.

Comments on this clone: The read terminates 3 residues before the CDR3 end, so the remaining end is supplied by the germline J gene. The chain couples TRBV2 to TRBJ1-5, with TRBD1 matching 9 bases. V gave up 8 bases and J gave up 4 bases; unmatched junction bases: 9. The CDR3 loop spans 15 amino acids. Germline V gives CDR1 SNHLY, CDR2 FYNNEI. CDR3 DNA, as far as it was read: TGTGCCAGCGGACGGGGACAGGGCAAGAATCAGCCC. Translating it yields CASGRGQGKNQP. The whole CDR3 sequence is CASGRGQGKNQPQHF.

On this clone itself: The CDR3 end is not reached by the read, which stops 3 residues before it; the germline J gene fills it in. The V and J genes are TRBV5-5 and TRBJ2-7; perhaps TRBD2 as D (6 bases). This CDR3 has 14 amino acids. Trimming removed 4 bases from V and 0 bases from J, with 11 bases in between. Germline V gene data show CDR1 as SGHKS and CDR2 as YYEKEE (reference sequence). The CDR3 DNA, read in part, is TGTGCCAGCAGCGGGGGACTGAGCTCCTACGAG. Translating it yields CASSGGLSSYE. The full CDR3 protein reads CASSGGLSSYEQYF.

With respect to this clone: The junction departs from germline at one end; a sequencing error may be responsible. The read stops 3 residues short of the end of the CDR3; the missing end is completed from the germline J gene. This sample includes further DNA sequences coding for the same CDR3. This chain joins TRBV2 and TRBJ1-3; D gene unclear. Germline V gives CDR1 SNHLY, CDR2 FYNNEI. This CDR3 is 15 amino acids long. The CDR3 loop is CASSRSDVSGNTIYF. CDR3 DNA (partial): TGTGCCAGCAGCAGGTCGGATGTCTCTGGAAACACG.

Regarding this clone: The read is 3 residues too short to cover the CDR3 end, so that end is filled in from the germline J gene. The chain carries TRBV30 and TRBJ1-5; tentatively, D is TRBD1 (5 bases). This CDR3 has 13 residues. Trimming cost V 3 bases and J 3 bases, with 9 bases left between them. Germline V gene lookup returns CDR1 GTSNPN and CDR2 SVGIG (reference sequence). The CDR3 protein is CAWSGQPNQPQHF. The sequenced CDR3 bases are TGTGCCTGGAGCGGACAACCCAATCAGCCC.

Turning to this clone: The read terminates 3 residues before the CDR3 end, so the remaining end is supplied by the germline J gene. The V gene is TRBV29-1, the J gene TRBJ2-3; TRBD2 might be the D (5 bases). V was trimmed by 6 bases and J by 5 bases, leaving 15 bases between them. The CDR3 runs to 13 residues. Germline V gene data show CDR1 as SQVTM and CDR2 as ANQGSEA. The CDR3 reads CSVGSGLLDTQYF. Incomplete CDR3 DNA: TGCAGCGTCGGGTCCGGACTCCTAGATACG.

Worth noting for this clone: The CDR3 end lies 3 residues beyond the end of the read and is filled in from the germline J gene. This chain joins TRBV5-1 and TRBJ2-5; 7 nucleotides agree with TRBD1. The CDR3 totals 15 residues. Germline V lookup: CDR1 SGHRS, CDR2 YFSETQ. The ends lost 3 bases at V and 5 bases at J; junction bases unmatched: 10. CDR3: CASSSSGGSMETQYF. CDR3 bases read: TGCGCCAGCAGCTCGTCAGGGGGATCAATGGAGACC.

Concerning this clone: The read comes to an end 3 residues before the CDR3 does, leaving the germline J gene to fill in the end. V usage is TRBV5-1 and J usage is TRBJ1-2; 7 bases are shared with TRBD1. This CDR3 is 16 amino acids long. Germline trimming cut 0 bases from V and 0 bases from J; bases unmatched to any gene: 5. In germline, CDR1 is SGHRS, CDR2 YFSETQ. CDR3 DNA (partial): TGCGCCAGCAGCTTGGGAGCGGGACAGACTAACTATGGC. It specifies CASSLGAGQTNYG. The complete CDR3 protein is CASSLGAGQTNYGYTF.

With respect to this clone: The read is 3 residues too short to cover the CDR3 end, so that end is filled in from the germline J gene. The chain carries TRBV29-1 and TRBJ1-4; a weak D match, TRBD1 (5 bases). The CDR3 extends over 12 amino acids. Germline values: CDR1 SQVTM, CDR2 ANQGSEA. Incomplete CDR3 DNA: TGCAGCGTTGACGATGGGGCCAACGTA. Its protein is CSVDDGANV. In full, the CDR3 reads CSVDDGANVLFF. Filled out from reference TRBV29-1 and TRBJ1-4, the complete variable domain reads SAVISQKPSRDICQRGTSLTIQCQVDSQVTMMFWYRQQPGQSLTLIATANQGSEATYESGFVIDKFPISRPNLTFSTLTVSNMSPEDSSIYLCSVDDGANVLFFGSGTQLSVL.

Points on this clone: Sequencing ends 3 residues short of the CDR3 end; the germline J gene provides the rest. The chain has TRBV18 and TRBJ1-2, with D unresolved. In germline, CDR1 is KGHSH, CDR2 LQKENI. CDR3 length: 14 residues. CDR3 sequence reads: CASSLLTSTDTYTF. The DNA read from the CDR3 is TGTGCCAGCTCACTTCTGACTAGCACAGATACC.

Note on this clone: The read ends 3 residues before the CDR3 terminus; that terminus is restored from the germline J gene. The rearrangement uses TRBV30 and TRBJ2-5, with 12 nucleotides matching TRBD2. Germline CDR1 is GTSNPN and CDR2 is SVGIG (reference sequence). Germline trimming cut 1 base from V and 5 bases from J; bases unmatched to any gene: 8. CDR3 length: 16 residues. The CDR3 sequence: CAWSAPGLAGRETQYF. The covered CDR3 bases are TGTGCCTGGAGTGCCCCAGGACTAGCGGGGAGGGAGACC.

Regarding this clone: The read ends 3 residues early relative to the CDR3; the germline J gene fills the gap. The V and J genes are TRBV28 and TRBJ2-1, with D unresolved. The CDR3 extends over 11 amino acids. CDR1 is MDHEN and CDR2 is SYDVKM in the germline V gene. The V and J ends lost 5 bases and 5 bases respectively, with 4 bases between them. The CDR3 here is CASSPDNEQFF. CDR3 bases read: TGTGCCAGCAGTCCCGACAATGAG.

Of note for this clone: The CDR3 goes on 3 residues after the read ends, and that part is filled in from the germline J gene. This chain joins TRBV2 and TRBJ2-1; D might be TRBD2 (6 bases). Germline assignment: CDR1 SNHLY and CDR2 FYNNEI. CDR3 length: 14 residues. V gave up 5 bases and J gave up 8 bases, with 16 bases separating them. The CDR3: CASSSRRDNHEQFF. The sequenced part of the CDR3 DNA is TGTGCCAGCAGTTCACGGCGGGATAACCATGAG.

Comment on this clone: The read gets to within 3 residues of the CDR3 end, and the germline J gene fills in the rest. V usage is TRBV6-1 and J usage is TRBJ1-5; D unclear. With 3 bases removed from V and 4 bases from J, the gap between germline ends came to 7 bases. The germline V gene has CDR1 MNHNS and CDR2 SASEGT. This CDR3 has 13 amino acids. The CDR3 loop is CASSETGNQPQHF. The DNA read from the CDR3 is TGTGCCAGCAGTGAGACTGGGAATCAGCCC.

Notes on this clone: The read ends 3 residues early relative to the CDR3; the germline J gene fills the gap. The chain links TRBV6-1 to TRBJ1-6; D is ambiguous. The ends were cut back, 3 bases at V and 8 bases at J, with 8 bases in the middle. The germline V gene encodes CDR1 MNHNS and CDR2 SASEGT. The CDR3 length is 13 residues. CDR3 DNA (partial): TGTGCCAGCAGTGACCAAAGGGATTCACCC. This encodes CASSDQRDSP. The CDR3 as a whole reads CASSDQRDSPLHF.

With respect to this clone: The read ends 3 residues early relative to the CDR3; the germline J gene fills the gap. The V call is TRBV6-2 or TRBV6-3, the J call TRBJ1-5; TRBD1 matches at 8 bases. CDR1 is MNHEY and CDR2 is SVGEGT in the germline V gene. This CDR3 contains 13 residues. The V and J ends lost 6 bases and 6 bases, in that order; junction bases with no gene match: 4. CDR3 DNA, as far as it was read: TGTGCCAGCAGACCCGACAGGGGTCAGCCC. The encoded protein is CASRPDRGQP. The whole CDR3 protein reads CASRPDRGQPQHF.

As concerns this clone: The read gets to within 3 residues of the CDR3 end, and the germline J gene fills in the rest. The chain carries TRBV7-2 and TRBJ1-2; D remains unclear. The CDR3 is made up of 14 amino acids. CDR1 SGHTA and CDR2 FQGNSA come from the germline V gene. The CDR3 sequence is CASSFTAPTEGYTF. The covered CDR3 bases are TGTGCCAGCAGCTTTACAGCACCGACGGAGGGC. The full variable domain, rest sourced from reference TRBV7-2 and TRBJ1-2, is GAGVSQSPSNKVTEKGKDVELRCDPISGHTALYWYRQSLGQGLEFLIYFQGNSAPDKSGLPSDRFSAERTGGSVSTLTIQRTQQEDSAVYLCASSFTAPTEGYTFGSGTRLTVV.

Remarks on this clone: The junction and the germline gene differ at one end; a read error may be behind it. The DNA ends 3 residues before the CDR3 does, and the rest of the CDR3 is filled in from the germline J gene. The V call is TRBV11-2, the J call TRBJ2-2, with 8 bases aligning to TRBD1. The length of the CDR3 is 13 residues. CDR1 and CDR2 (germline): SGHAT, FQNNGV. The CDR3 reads CASNLQGGEKLFF. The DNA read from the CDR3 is TGTGCCAGCAACTTACAGGGGGGTGAAAAG.

The covered CDR3 bases are TGCAGTGCTAGAGAGGCAGGGCGGATGGACGGGGAG. Encoded protein: CSAREAGRMDGE. The entire CDR3 reads CSAREAGRMDGELFF. This chain uses TRBV20-1 with TRBJ2-2; D possibly corresponds to TRBD1 (5 bases). The CDR3 end lies 3 residues beyond the end of the read and is filled in from the germline J gene. Trimming cost V 0 bases and J 7 bases, with 15 bases left between them. This CDR3 has 15 amino acids. CDR1 and CDR2 (germline): DFQATT, SNEGSKA (reference sequence).

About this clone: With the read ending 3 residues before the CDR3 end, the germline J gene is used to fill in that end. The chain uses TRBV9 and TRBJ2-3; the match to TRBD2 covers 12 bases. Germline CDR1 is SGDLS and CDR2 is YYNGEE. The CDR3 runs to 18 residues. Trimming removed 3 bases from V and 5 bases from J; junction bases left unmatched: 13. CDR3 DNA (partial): TGTGCCAGCAGCGAGGGTTCGCTAGCGGGGGGGACGGTAGATACG. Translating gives CASSEGSLAGGTVDT. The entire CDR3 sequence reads CASSEGSLAGGTVDTQYF.

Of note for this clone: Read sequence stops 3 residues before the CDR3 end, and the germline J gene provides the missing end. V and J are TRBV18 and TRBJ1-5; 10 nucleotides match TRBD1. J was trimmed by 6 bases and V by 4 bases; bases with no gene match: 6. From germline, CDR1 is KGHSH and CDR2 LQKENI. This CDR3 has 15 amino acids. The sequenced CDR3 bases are TGTGCCAGCTCACGACGACAGGGGGCTGCTCAGCCC. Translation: CASSRRQGAAQP. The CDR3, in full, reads CASSRRQGAAQPQHF.

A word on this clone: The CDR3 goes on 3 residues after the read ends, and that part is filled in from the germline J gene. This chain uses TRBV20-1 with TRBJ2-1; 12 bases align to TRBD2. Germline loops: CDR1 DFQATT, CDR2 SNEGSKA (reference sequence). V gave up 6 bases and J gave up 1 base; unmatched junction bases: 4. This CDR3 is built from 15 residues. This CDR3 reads CSARTSGISYNEQFF. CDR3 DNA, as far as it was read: TGCAGTGCCCGGACTAGCGGGATTTCCTACAATGAG.

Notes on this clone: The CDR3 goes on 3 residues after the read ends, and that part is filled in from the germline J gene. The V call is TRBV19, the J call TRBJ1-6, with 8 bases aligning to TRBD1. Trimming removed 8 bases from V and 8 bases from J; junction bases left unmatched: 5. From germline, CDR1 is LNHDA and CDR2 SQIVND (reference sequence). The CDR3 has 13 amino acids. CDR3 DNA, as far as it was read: TGTGCCAGTGGGACAGGCCGTTATTCACCC. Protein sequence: CASGTGRYSP. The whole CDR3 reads CASGTGRYSPLHF.

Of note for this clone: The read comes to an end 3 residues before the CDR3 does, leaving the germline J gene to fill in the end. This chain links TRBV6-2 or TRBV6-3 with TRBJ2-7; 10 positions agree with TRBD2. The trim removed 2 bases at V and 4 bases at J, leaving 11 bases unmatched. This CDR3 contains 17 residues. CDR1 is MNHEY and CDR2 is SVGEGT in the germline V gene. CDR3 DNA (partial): TGTGCCAGCAGTTACACGAGCCTAGCGGGAGTAAGGTACGAG. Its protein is CASSYTSLAGVRYE. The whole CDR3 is CASSYTSLAGVRYEQYF.